These 32 T cell receptor beta chains share one sample of origin, sequenced in a study of response to subunit inactivated influenza vaccine. TCRdb itself ran the RT-PCR reads through MiXCR, one entry per CDR3 protein. The repertoire includes around 850,000 distinct CDR3 sequences, less than 20% of them detected once, and roughly 10% sits in the top ten. The sequenced sample was PBMCs from blood, obtained roughly 5 days after vaccination. Receptors were obtained from a man aged 45-60 years who received an inactivated influenza vaccine.

This clonotype was counted many times. The chain uses TRBV12-3 or TRBV12-4 and TRBJ2-7, with unresolved D. Trimming removed 5 bases from V and 6 bases from J, with 8 bases in between. This CDR3 contains 11 residues. This CDR3 is CASSRVGEQYF. CDR3 coding DNA: TGTGCCAGCAGTCGTGTGGGCGAGCAGTACTTC.

The rearrangement uses TRBV2 and TRBJ2-5; D gene unclear. V lost 3 bases and J lost 0, with 5 bases in between. The CDR3 extends over 13 amino acids. The germline V gene has CDR1 SNHLY and CDR2 FYNNEI. The CDR3 nucleotides read TGTGCCAGCAGTGAGGAGTACCAAGAGACCCAGTACTTC. It specifies CASSEEYQETQYF.

This clonotype was counted ten times or more. This rearrangement joins TRBV5-1 to TRBJ2-3, with TRBD1 as a possible D gene (6 bases). The germline CDR1 and CDR2 sequences are SGHRS and YFSETQ. This CDR3 is built from 14 residues. V shed 5 bases and J shed 2 bases, with 12 bases lying between them. CDR3 loop: CASSTGQYTDTQYF. DNA for the CDR3: TGCGCCAGCAGTACCGGACAGTACACAGATACGCAGTATTTT.

The V and J genes are TRBV5-5 and TRBJ2-3, with 7 bases lining up with TRBD2. This CDR3 has 16 amino acids. With V trimmed by 3 bases and J by 0 bases, 7 bases remained unmatched. Germline assignment: CDR1 SGHKS and CDR2 YYEKEE (reference sequence). The CDR3 region is CASSWLAGGSTDTQYF. In DNA, the CDR3 is TGTGCCAGCAGCTGGTTAGCGGGCGGCAGCACAGATACGCAGTATTTT.

This clonotype was observed at least ten times. The chain uses TRBV11-3 and TRBJ2-2; no reliable D call. The CDR3 consists of 14 residues. The germline V gene encodes CDR1 SGHNT and CDR2 YENEEA. V lost 1 base and J lost 5, with 8 bases in between. The CDR3 nucleotides are TGTGCCAGCAGCTTAGTGGCTGGAACCGGGGAGCTGTTTTTT. Residues: CASSLVAGTGELFF. The full variable domain, with the rest looked up from reference TRBV11-3 and TRBJ2-2, is EAGVVQSPRYKIIEKKQPVAFWCNPISGHNTLYWYLQNLGQGPELLIRYENEEAVDDSQLPKDRFSAERLKGVDSTLKIQPAELGDSAVYLCASSLVAGTGELFFGEGSRLTVL.

This clonotype showed up just a few times. V usage is TRBV6-1 and J usage is TRBJ2-3; D may be TRBD1 or TRBD2 (6 bases each). V was pared by 2 bases and J by 0 bases, with 12 bases between. The CDR3 covers 16 residues. The germline V gene encodes CDR1 MNHNS and CDR2 SASEGT. CDR3 protein: CASSERGQPSTDTQYF. The CDR3, as DNA: TGTGCCAGCAGTGAACGGGGGCAGCCTAGCACAGATACGCAGTATTTT.

This chain uses TRBV11-2 with TRBJ2-3; 8 positions agree with TRBD1. Germline V gene lookup returns CDR1 SGHAT and CDR2 FQNNGV. The CDR3 consists of 18 residues. V lost 1 base and J lost 1; bases outside the gene matches: 10. CDR3 residues: CASSLVGTGFTRTDTQYF. In nucleotides, the CDR3 is TGTGCCAGCAGCTTAGTCGGGACAGGCTTCACCCGCACAGATACGCAGTATTTT.

The genes are TRBV5-6 and TRBJ1-4; 8 bases align to TRBD1. The CDR3 consists of 15 residues. The V gene end was trimmed by 3 bases and the J gene end by 7 bases; junction bases not matched to a gene: 8. Germline lookup yields CDR1 SGHDT and CDR2 YYEEEE. DNA of the CDR3: TGTGCCAGCAGCTCCAAGACAGGGACAGGTGAAAAACTGTTTTTT. It codes for CASSSKTGTGEKLFF.

This clonotype was counted between two and nine times. The V and J genes are TRBV20-1 and TRBJ2-7; 10 bases are shared with TRBD1. Trimming at V came to 6 bases and at J to 4 bases, leaving 9 bases not matched to a gene. This CDR3 contains 14 residues. Per the germline V gene, CDR1 is DFQATT and CDR2 is SNEGSKA (reference sequence). The CDR3 protein is CSATEGTGAYEQYF. For the CDR3, the DNA is TGCAGTGCAACCGAGGGGACAGGGGCGTACGAGCAGTACTTC.

There are a few counts of this clonotype. The chain employs TRBV6-5 and TRBJ2-7, with D maybe TRBD2 (5 bases). This CDR3 spans 14 amino acids. The V end was cut by 1 base, the J end by 4 bases, with 11 bases between. Germline CDR1 MNHEY, CDR2 SVGAGI. CDR3 coding DNA: TGTGCCAGCAGTTACTTTGGCGGGCAGTACGAGCAGTACTTC. Translation gives CASSYFGGQYEQYF.

There are a few counts of this clonotype. The genes are TRBV5-1 and TRBJ2-2; TRBD1 matches 7 bases. In germline, CDR1 is SGHRS, CDR2 YFSETQ. The CDR3 runs to 16 residues. The ends lost 4 bases at V and 3 bases at J; junction bases unmatched: 9. For the CDR3, the DNA is TGCGCCAGCAGCGTACTGACAGGGACGGACACCGGGGAGCTGTTTTTT. It translates to CASSVLTGTDTGELFF.

This clonotype occurred a few times. CDR3 sequence (DNA): TGTGCCAGCAGTCTTCCTCCAGGGATGAAGGGCTACACCTTC. It codes for CASSLPPGMKGYTF. The chain has TRBV6-2 or TRBV6-3 and TRBJ1-2; perhaps TRBD1 as D (5 bases). There are 14 residues in the CDR3. In germline, CDR1 is MNHEY, CDR2 SVGEGT. Between the trimmed V and J ends, which lost 5 bases and 8 bases, there was a span of 18 bases.

This sequence joins TRBV3-1 and TRBJ2-7; 10 bases line up with TRBD1. Germline V gives CDR1 LGHDT, CDR2 YNNKEL (reference sequence). Trimming removed 0 bases from V and 5 bases from J; junction bases left unmatched: 4. The CDR3 has 15 residues. The CDR3 DNA sequence: TGTGCCAGCAGCCAAGATCTGACAGGGGGCGACGAGCAGTACTTC. Translation gives CASSQDLTGGDEQYF.

This clonotype has only a few counts. The J gene is TRBJ2-2, the V gene TRBV5-1; 10 bases fit TRBD2. There are 16 residues in the CDR3. J was trimmed by 1 base and V by 4 bases; bases with no gene match: 4. Germline CDR1 reads SGHRS; CDR2 reads YFSETQ. CDR3 region: CASSDKREGNTGELFF. The CDR3 DNA reads as TGCGCCAGCAGCGATAAGCGGGAGGGGAACACCGGGGAGCTGTTTTTT.

The chain combines TRBV12-3 or TRBV12-4 with TRBJ1-2; no firm D call. The ends were cut back, 6 bases at V and 6 bases at J, with 14 bases in the middle. CDR3 length: 13 amino acids. This chain's CDR3 is CASSQQISHGYTF. The CDR3 bases are TGTGCCAGCAGCCAACAAATTAGCCATGGCTACACCTTC.

There are many counts of this clonotype. This rearrangement joins TRBV12-3 or TRBV12-4 to TRBJ2-5; 8 positions match TRBD1. V was clipped by 3 bases and J by 5 bases; unmatched bases: 5. The CDR3 covers 14 residues. In nucleotides, the CDR3 is TGTGCCAGCAGTTTCTTTGGGGACAGGGAGACCCAGTACTTC. Protein: CASSFFGDRETQYF.

In its sample, this clonotype was seen many times. This chain uses TRBV20-1 with TRBJ1-1; 7 bases fit TRBD1. The CDR3 contains 14 residues. V trimming: 3 bases; J trimming: 4 bases; junction bases outside the gene matches: 8. Germline loops: CDR1 DFQATT, CDR2 SNEGSKA (reference sequence). Written as DNA, the CDR3 is TGCAGTGCTAGTAGGGATACAGGGGCCACTGAAGCTTTCTTT. Translated, it gives CSASRDTGATEAFF.

The chain couples TRBV6-1 to TRBJ1-1; maybe TRBD1 (6 bases). The V end lost 4 bases, the J end lost 5 bases, and 14 bases lay between the germline ends. Germline CDR1 and CDR2: MNHNS and SASEGT. This CDR3 spans 14 amino acids. The CDR3 reads CASSARTERTEAFF. The DNA of the CDR3 is TGTGCCAGCAGTGCGCGGACAGAGCGGACTGAAGCTTTCTTT.

This clonotype was recorded a few times. The chain joins TRBV12-3 or TRBV12-4 to TRBJ1-2, with unresolved D. The CDR3 has 13 amino acids. Trimming removed 1 base at V and 8 bases at J, with 11 bases between. CDR3 amino acids: CASSLGSIEGYTF. In nucleotides, the CDR3 is TGTGCCAGCAGTTTAGGGAGCATAGAGGGCTACACCTTC.

CDR3 nucleotide sequence: TGTGCCAGCAGCTTCCGGCTAGCGGGATACGAGCAGTACTTC. It yields the protein CASSFRLAGYEQYF. The chain carries TRBV7-2 and TRBJ2-7; TRBD2 aligns across 9 bases. The CDR3 is made up of 14 amino acids. Germline trimming cut 3 bases from V and 4 bases from J; bases unmatched to any gene: 4. The V gene's germline CDR1 is SGHTA and CDR2 FQGNSA. The variable domain in full, with the rest retrieved from reference TRBV7-2 and TRBJ2-7, is GAGVSQSPSNKVTEKGKDVELRCDPISGHTALYWYRQSLGQGLEFLIYFQGNSAPDKSGLPSDRFSAERTGGSVSTLTIQRTQQEDSAVYLCASSFRLAGYEQYFGPGTRLTVT.

This clonotype came up a few times. The rearrangement joins TRBV7-2 to TRBJ2-4; D unclear. Trimming left V 4 bases short and J 2 bases short, with 9 bases between. The CDR3 extends over 14 amino acids. CDR1 is SGHTA, CDR2 FQGNSA, per germline. The CDR3 DNA is TGTGCCAGCAGCTCAGCGTCGTCCAAAAACATTCAGTACTTC. Its protein is CASSSASSKNIQYF.

The DNA for the CDR3 is TGCGCCAGCAGCCAGGGGTCACTCGGGCAGTTCTTC. It specifies CASSQGSLGQFF. The chain has TRBV4-1 and TRBJ2-1; no definite D call. CDR1 is MGHRA, CDR2 YSYEKL, per germline. Trimming shortened V by 3 bases and J by 12 bases, and 12 bases separated the two germline ends. The CDR3 totals 12 residues.

The J gene is TRBJ2-7, the V gene TRBV9; 9 bases line up with TRBD2. The CDR3 has 15 residues. With 0 bases clipped from V and 3 bases from J, the junction kept 4 bases outside the gene matches. CDR1 SGDLS and CDR2 YYNGEE come from the germline V gene. The CDR3 reads CASSVVAGDYYEQYF. In DNA, the CDR3 is TGTGCCAGCAGCGTAGTAGCGGGGGACTACTACGAGCAGTACTTC.

The sample holds a few counts of this clonotype. J is TRBJ2-7 and V is TRBV20-1; D gene uncertain. V lost 0 bases and J 0 bases, leaving 18 bases between the germline ends. CDR1 is DFQATT and CDR2 is SNEGSKA in the germline V gene (reference sequence). This CDR3 region has 17 residues. The CDR3 bases are TGCAGTGCTAGAGATGGGTTCGGCCCCCAAAGCTCCTACGAGCAGTACTTC. It translates to CSARDGFGPQSSYEQYF.

The rearrangement uses TRBV5-1 and TRBJ2-7, with 9 bases matching TRBD2. The CDR3 loop spans 15 amino acids. Germline V gene sequence: CDR1 SGHRS, CDR2 YFSETQ. Trimming at V came to 0 bases and at J to 0 bases, leaving 1 base not matched to a gene. CDR3 region: CASSLDSGSSYEQYF. The CDR3 DNA sequence: TGCGCCAGCAGCTTGGATAGCGGGAGCTCCTACGAGCAGTACTTC.

The chain is built from TRBV18 and TRBJ1-1; D is ambiguous. This CDR3 spans 12 amino acids. Germline values: CDR1 KGHSH, CDR2 LQKENI. The V gene lost 1 base and the J gene lost 6 bases, with 6 bases spanning the gap. The CDR3 sequence is CASSPRKAEAFF. Written as DNA, the CDR3 is TGTGCCAGCTCACCACGGAAGGCTGAAGCTTTCTTT.

The chain couples TRBV7-6 to TRBJ2-3; the D gene is possibly TRBD2 (6 bases). CDR3 length: 16 residues. V dropped 4 bases and J dropped 1 base, with 15 bases sitting between them. Germline CDR1 is SGHVS and CDR2 is FNYEAQ. DNA for the CDR3: TGTGCCAGCAGCTCCTCTTGGCGGGGCCGCACAGATACGCAGTATTTT. Translating it yields CASSSSWRGRTDTQYF.

There are a few counts of this clonotype. This chain uses TRBV7-9 with TRBJ1-1; D is possibly TRBD1 (5 bases). Trimming took off 2 bases at V and 5 bases at J, with 21 bases between the two ends. Germline V CDR1 and CDR2: SEHNR, FQNEAQ (reference sequence). The CDR3 covers 17 residues. CDR3 nucleotides: TGTGCCAGCAGCTTACTCCCTGGGGGGATCTCCTGGACTGAAGCTTTCTTT. Translating it yields CASSLLPGGISWTEAFF. The variable domain in full, completed from reference TRBV7-9 and TRBJ1-1, reads DTGVSQNPRHKITKRGQNVTFRCDPISEHNRLYWYRQTLGQGPEFLTYFQNEAQLEKSRLLSDRFSAERPKGSFSTLEIQRTEQGDSAMYLCASSLLPGGISWTEAFFGQGTRLTVV.

The CDR3 loop reads CSAQPSNYGYTF. CDR3 nucleotides: TGCAGTGCTCAGCCCAGCAACTATGGCTACACCTTC. The gene calls are TRBV20-1 and TRBJ1-2; D gene uncertain. The germline V gene has CDR1 DFQATT and CDR2 SNEGSKA (reference sequence). The CDR3 consists of 12 residues. The V end was cut by 5 bases, the J end by 2 bases, with 9 bases between.

This clonotype has a handful of counts. The J gene is TRBJ1-1, the V gene TRBV4-3; D remains unclear. V was clipped by 0 bases and J by 5 bases, with 13 bases between them. CDR1 is LGHNA, CDR2 YSLEER, per germline. The CDR3 loop spans 15 amino acids. CDR3 coding DNA: TGCGCCAGCAGCCAAGATCCTCGGGATTTGACTGAAGCTTTCTTT. Protein: CASSQDPRDLTEAFF.

V gene TRBV7-2 combines with J gene TRBJ2-1, with a tentative D call TRBD2 (5 bases). CDR1 and CDR2 (germline): SGHTA, FQGNSA. V dropped 1 base and J dropped 0 bases, with 13 bases sitting between them. The CDR3 is 17 residues long. CDR3 in amino acids: CASSLGRLGSSYNEQFF. Written as DNA, the CDR3 is TGTGCCAGCAGCTTAGGGCGTTTGGGGAGCTCCTACAATGAGCAGTTCTTC.

The CDR3 region has the DNA TGTGCCAGCAGTTCAGAGACGGACGATCTACGAGCAGCCGAGCAGTACTTC. This translates into CASSSETDDLRAAEQYF. V gene TRBV6-2 or TRBV6-3 combines with J gene TRBJ2-7; D unclear. CDR3 length: 17 residues. Per germline, CDR1 MNHEY and CDR2 SVGEGT. V lost 4 bases to trimming and J lost 6 bases, with 25 bases between them.